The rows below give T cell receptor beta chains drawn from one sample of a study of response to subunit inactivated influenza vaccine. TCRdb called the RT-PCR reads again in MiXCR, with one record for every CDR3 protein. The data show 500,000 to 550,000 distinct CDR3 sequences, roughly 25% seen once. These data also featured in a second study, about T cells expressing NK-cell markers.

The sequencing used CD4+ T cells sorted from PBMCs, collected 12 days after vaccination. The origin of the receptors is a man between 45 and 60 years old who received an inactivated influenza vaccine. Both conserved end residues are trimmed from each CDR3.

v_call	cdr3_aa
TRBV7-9	ASSPRTQAYNEQF
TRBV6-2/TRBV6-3	ASTSDRGGNQPQH
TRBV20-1	SAQPSGSNTEAF
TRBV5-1	ASSSVAGKVEQF
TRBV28	ASTLKPGEVYTEAF
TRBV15	ATRDQGIGELF
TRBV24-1	ATSDPGTSTDTQY
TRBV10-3	AIQKGGVDTQY
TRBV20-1	SARHPRSGYEQY
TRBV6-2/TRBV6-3	ASGRASSGGQETQY
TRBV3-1	ASSQEGFLGRGTYEQY
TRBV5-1	ASSLEPAGPDTGELF
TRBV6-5	ASSYSYTSYEQY
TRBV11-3	ASSTSGGNYNEQF
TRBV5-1	ASSLAAGSNEQY
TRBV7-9	ASSFWTSGDSYEQY
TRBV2	ASSSRTGANVLT
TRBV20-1	SARAAEYSGNTIY
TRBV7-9	ASSSAGKTASPLH
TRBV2	ASKASPSSYEQY
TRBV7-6	ASSWDRNQPQH
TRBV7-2	ASSLRYKREGEQF
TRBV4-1	ASRLEPGLAGGLLYNEQF
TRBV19	ASSIDSSYTQY
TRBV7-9	ASSLASFYNEQF
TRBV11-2	ASSSPTGTGLRSYEQY
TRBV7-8	ATRGLDVNDEQF
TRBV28	ATRQANTEAF
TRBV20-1	SARDWGQSVYEQY
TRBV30	AWRRLGSPRDYEQY
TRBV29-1	SGSGGYNEQF
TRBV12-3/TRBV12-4	ASTAHRVGEQF
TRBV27	ASRQGPVGELF
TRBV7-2	ASSLVGAGSDYYEQY
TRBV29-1	SVEKQRGGADTQY
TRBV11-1	ASRSPGTGGTENTEAF
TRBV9	ASSVGGKGHRNTEAF
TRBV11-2	ASSLDLNPNYGYT
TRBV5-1	ASSPAPGAGQPQH
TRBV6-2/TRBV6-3	ASSYSSIVGRETQY
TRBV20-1	SARETSGGNEQF
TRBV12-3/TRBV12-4	ASSFPKGTQY
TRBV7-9	ASRGLGDPNIQY
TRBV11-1	ASRGGTGIGSYNSPLH